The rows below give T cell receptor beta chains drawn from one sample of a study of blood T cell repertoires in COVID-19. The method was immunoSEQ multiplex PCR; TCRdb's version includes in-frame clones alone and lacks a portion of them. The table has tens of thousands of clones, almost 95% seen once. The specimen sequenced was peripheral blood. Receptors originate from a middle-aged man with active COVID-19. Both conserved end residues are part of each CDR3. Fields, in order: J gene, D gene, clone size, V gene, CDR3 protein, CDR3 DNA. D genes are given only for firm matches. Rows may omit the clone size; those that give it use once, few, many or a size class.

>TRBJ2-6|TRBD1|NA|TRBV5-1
CASKETGSSGANVLTF
TGCGCCAGCAAAGAGACAGGGAGTTCTGGGGCCAACGTCCTGACTTTC
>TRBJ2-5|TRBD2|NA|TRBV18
CASSRNLAGNQETQYF
TGTGCCAGCTCACGGAATCTAGCGGGGAACCAAGAGACCCAGTACTTC
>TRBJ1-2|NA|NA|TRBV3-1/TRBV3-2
CASSQELYDRDTFNYGYTF
TGTGCCAGCAGCCAGGAACTTTATGACCGGGACACATTTAACTATGGCTACACCTTC
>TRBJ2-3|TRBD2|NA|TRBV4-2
CASSQELAGADTQYF
TGTGCCAGCAGCCAAGAGCTAGCGGGGGCAGATACGCAGTATTTT
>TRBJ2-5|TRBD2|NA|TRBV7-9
CASSLLADKQETQYF
TGTGCCAGCAGTCTACTAGCGGACAAACAAGAGACCCAGTACTTC
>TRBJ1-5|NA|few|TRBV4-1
CASSHSPGRVRGQPQHF
TGCGCCAGCAGCCACTCTCCCGGGAGGGTTCGGGGTCAGCCCCAGCATTTT
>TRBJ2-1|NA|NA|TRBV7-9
CASSPDYSSYNEQFF
TGTGCCAGCAGTCCTGATTATAGCTCCTACAATGAGCAGTTCTTC
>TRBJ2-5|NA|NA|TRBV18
CASSPYSDRRRTQYF
TGTGCCAGCTCACCATATTCCGACAGGCGCAGGACCCAGTACTTC
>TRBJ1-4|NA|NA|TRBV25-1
CASSPRGNEKLFF
TGTGCCAGCAGTCCGAGGGGGAATGAAAAACTGTTTTTT
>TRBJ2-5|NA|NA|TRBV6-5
CASSPGGSKTQYF
TGTGCCAGCTCCCCCGGTGGTTCAAAGACCCAGTACTTC
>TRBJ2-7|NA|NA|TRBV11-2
CASSLQKRRMSYEQYF
TGTGCCAGCAGCCTCCAGAAGAGGAGGATGTCCTACGAGCAGTACTTC
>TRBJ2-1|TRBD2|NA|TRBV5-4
CASSLALAGGPSYNEQFF
TGTGCCAGCAGCTTGGCGTTAGCGGGAGGGCCGTCCTACAATGAGCAGTTCTTC
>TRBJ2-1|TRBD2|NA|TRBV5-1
CASSSGAGLAPYNEQFF
TGCGCCAGCAGCTCGGGCGCGGGACTAGCCCCCTACAATGAGCAGTTCTTC
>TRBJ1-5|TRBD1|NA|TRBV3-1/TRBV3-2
CASSQGTGGVQPQHF
TGTGCCAGCAGCCAAGGCACAGGGGGCGTTCAGCCCCAGCATTTT
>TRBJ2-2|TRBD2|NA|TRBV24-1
CATSAPTGTSGRSSRPGELFF
TGTGCCACCAGTGCCCCGACCGGGACTAGCGGGAGATCGTCCCGCCCCGGGGAGCTGTTTTTT
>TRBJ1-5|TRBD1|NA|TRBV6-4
CASSTLRTGEQPQHF
TGTGCCAGCAGCACACTTCGAACAGGGGAACAGCCCCAGCATTTT
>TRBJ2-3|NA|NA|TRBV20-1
CSAKEGTQYF
TGCAGTGCGAAAGAGGGTACGCAGTATTTT
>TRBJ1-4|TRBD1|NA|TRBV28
CASSFQTGMSEKLFF
TGTGCCAGCAGTTTCCAGACAGGGATGAGTGAAAAACTGTTTTTT
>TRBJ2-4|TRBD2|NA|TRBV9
CASSAGGGTGNIQYF
TGTGCCAGCAGCGCCGGCGGGGGGACCGGAAACATTCAGTACTTC
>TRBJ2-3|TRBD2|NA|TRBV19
CASSIDSGWRAGDTDTQYF
TGTGCCAGTAGTATAGATTCGGGGTGGAGGGCGGGAGACACAGATACGCAGTATTTT
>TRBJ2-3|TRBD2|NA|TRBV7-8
CASSLRSGLDPRTDTQYF
TGTGCCAGCAGCTTACGATCGGGACTAGACCCTCGCACAGATACGCAGTATTTT
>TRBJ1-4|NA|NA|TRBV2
CASRRVGNEKLFF
TGTGCCAGCAGGAGGGTAGGGAATGAAAAACTGTTTTTT